The 14 T cell receptor beta chains given below trace back to one sample, sequenced in a study of vaccination effects on CD4 cells after COVID-19 (dated by TCRdb to between 2020 and 2023). To identify antigen-specific CD4+ T cell clonotypes by their expansion, the ViraFEST assay first stimulated PBMC with viral peptide pools and then applied TCR sequencing. After roughly 11 days of culture, CD4+ T cells were isolated with the EasySep CD4+ T cell isolation kit. None of the healthy vaccine recipients had a prior SARS-CoV-2 infection, which was confirmed by nucleocapsid antibody tests that came back negative both before and after vaccination. Library prep was done by the immunoSEQ multiplex PCR assay. TCRdb took over this immuneACCESS table, retaining in-frame rearrangements with V and J assigned. Such tables are incomplete; in checked studies, under half of the missing clones stem from an unresolved V gene, and the remainder is unexplained. The sample table holds approximately 74,000 clones, of which about four fifths were seen once. 2.5% to 3% of the sample comes from the top ten.

No antigen has been assigned to these receptors. The sample in question was CD4+ T cells from PBMCs cultured with HCoV-NL63 spike peptides, obtained before COVID-19 vaccination. The cell subset or site label of this sample denotes: HCoV-NL63 spike overlapping peptide pool stimulation. The receptors derive from a human donor who received a COVID-19 vaccine.

The chain has TRBV11-3 and TRBJ2-2; D remains unclear. V was shortened by 5 bases and J by 3 bases, with 13 bases between the two germline ends. CDR3 length equals 15 residues. Germline loops: CDR1 SGHNT, CDR2 YENEEA. Here the CDR3 reads CASSPTDVYTGELFF. In DNA, the CDR3 is TGTGCCAGCAGCCCAACGGACGTTTACACCGGGGAGCTGTTTTTT.

This chain links TRBV20-1 with TRBJ2-7; D is unclear. Germline lookup yields CDR1 DFQATT and CDR2 SNEGSKA (reference sequence). V lost 4 bases, J lost 5 bases, and 9 bases lay in between. CDR3 length: 11 residues. The CDR3 region is CSAKQTDEQYV. CDR3 nucleotide sequence: TGCAGTGCTAAGCAGACGGACGAGCAGTACGTC.

The chain recombines TRBV18 with TRBJ2-7, with D hard to call. Trimming took off 1 base at V and 4 bases at J, with 14 bases between the two ends. In germline, CDR1 is KGHSH, CDR2 LQKENI. CDR3 length equals 15 residues. The CDR3 DNA is TGTGCCAGCTCACCACTGTCCGGGCCAGAGTACGAGCAGTACGTC. It translates to CASSPLSGPEYEQYV.

Details on this clone: Other DNA sequences in this sample translate to the same CDR3. The V gene is TRBV6-6, the J gene TRBJ2-2; D might be TRBD2 (5 bases). V dropped 6 bases and J dropped 2 bases, with 10 bases sitting between them. Germline V lookup: CDR1 MNHNY, CDR2 SVGAGI (reference sequence). The CDR3 covers 14 residues. The CDR3 loop is CASSYRGNTGELFF. CDR3 nucleotide sequence: TGTGCCAGCAGCTACCGGGGTAACACCGGGGAGCTGTTTTTT.

V and J are TRBV4-1 and TRBJ2-1, with 9 nucleotides matching TRBD1. V gave up 1 base and J gave up 1 base; unmatched junction bases: 11. Germline V gene lookup returns CDR1 MGHRA and CDR2 YSYEKL. The CDR3 runs 19 residues. As DNA, the CDR3 is TGCGCCAGCAGCCAAGGGGGCTTACAGGGGGCCTTGTCCTACAATGAGCAGTTCTTC. Its translation: CASSQGGLQGALSYNEQFF.

This clone was found a few times. This sequence joins TRBV7-6 and TRBJ2-2, with D possibly being TRBD1 (6 bases). V was clipped by 6 bases and J by 4 bases, with 21 bases between them. In germline, CDR1 is SGHVS, CDR2 FNYEAQ. The CDR3 length is 17 residues. For the CDR3, the DNA is TGTGCCAGCAGTGCGGGCCGGAGCAGGGGTCGCACCGGGGAGCTGTTTTTT. It codes for CASSAGRSRGRTGELFF.

CDR3 protein: CASSPGATNEKLFF. Here the CDR3 DNA reads TGTGCCAGCTCACCAGGGGCAACTAATGAAAAACTGTTTTTT. This chain joins TRBV18 and TRBJ1-4; D not resolved. CDR1 is KGHSH and CDR2 is LQKENI in the germline V gene. Trimming cost V 2 bases and J 0 bases, with 4 bases left between them. There are 14 residues in the CDR3.

This clone was seen a few times. The chain has TRBV18 and TRBJ2-3; 9 bases are shared with TRBD1. V lost 3 bases, J lost 4 bases, and 2 bases stayed unmatched. The CDR3 runs to 14 residues. From germline, CDR1 is KGHSH and CDR2 LQKENI. This CDR3 reads CASSPGQGADTQYF. The CDR3 coding sequence is TGTGCCAGCTCACCGGGACAGGGTGCAGATACGCAGTATTTT.

The chain links TRBV29-1 to TRBJ2-2; tentative D call: TRBD1 (6 bases). The V end was cut by 7 bases, the J end by 6 bases, with 15 bases between. Germline CDR1 is SQVTM and CDR2 is ANQGSEA. The CDR3 contains 13 residues. The CDR3 spells CSGRHRDPGELFF. In nucleotides, the CDR3 is TGCAGCGGACGTCACAGGGATCCCGGGGAGCTGTTTTTT.

This clone was seen a few times. The chain recombines TRBV20-1 with TRBJ1-3; maybe TRBD1 (6 bases). The V end lost 3 bases, the J end lost 4 bases, and 13 bases lay between the germline ends. The CDR3 consists of 14 residues. Germline CDR1 reads DFQATT; CDR2 reads SNEGSKA (reference sequence). CDR3 bases: TGCAGTGCTAGTTTTGGGGGCGCCGGAAACACCATATATTTT. Translating it yields CSASFGGAGNTIYF.

V is TRBV7-2 and J is TRBJ2-1; 15 bases match TRBD2. Trimming cost V 6 bases and J 6 bases; bases outside gene matches: 6. In germline, CDR1 is SGHTA, CDR2 FQGNSA. The CDR3 has 16 residues. CDR3 DNA: TGTGCCAGCAGTCGGACTAGCGGGGGGGAGGGCAATGAGCAGTTCTTC. This sequence encodes CASSRTSGGEGNEQFF.

The chain joins TRBV4-2 to TRBJ2-2; D may be TRBD1 or TRBD2 (5 bases each). V was shortened by 4 bases and J by 3 bases, with 12 bases between the two germline ends. The CDR3 is 15 residues long. Germline loops: CDR1 LGHNA, CDR2 YNFKEQ. The DNA of the CDR3 is TGTGCCAGCAGCCCGAGGGGCGCCGACACCGGGGAGCTGTTTTTT. Residues: CASSPRGADTGELFF.

The V and J genes are TRBV7-9 and TRBJ2-1; 12 bases agree with TRBD2. The CDR3 is 16 residues long. The germline gives CDR1 SEHNR, CDR2 FQNEAQ (reference sequence). V gave up 6 bases and J gave up 1 base; unmatched junction bases: 4. CDR3 nucleotides: TGTGCCAGCAGAGGACTAGCGGGGCAGTCCTACAATGAGCAGTTCTTC. Its translation is CASRGLAGQSYNEQFF.

The rearrangement links TRBV25-1 to TRBJ1-2; D ambiguous. This CDR3 is built from 13 residues. V was pared by 6 bases and J by 2 bases, with 10 bases between. Germline loops: CDR1 MGHDK, CDR2 SYGVNS. The CDR3 spells CASRTDRNYGYTF. CDR3 nucleotide sequence: TGTGCCAGCAGGACGGATCGAAACTATGGCTACACCTTC.